These 17 T cell receptor beta chains came from one sample sequenced in a study of T cell responses to AZD1222 COVID-19 vaccine. Profiled with immunoSEQ multiplex PCR; TCRdb holds only in-frame clones, not every one. The profile covers 150,000 or so clones, with more than 75% appearing a single time and under 20% taken by the ten largest. The starting material was peripheral blood, obtained on day 0 of AZD1222 vaccination. The receptors originated from an adult in good health.

The chain employs TRBV6-2 or TRBV6-3 and TRBJ2-3, with 11 bases fitting TRBD2. The CDR3 consists of 18 residues. Trimming at V came to 6 bases and at J to 0 bases, leaving 11 bases not matched to a gene. Germline V gene sequence: CDR1 MNHEY, CDR2 SVGEGT. This CDR3 reads CASSGLIRLAGSTDTQYF. CDR3 nucleotides: TGTGCCAGCAGCGGCCTCATTAGACTAGCGGGGAGCACAGATACGCAGTATTTT.

CDR3 in DNA: TGTGCCAGCAGCAGGGGGCGGTCTAAAGAGACCCAGTACTTC. It codes for CASSRGRSKETQYF. This chain joins TRBV7-8 and TRBJ2-5; 7 nucleotides agree with TRBD1. The CDR3 runs 14 residues. Per germline, CDR1 SGHVS and CDR2 FQNEAQ. The V gene end was trimmed by 5 bases and the J gene end by 3 bases; junction bases not matched to a gene: 6.

V usage is TRBV10-1 and J usage is TRBJ2-3; D is perhaps TRBD1 (5 bases). Germline CDR1 is WNHNN and CDR2 is SYGVQD (reference sequence). The V end was cut by 8 bases, the J end by 7 bases, with 16 bases between. The CDR3 is 13 residues long. The CDR3 sequence is CASGPEGAHTQYF. In nucleotides, the CDR3 is TGCGCCAGCGGCCCCGAAGGGGCCCATACGCAGTATTTT.

The chain combines TRBV5-1 with TRBJ2-1, with 13 positions matching TRBD2. The germline CDR1 and CDR2 sequences are SGHRS and YFSETQ. The V segment lost 4 bases and the J segment 8 bases; nucleotides outside the gene matches: 9. CDR3 size: 16 residues. CDR3 loop: CASSLLAGGPGDEQFF. Written as DNA, the CDR3 is TGCGCCAGCAGCCTACTAGCGGGAGGGCCGGGGGATGAGCAGTTCTTC.

The rearrangement uses TRBV7-2 and TRBJ2-7; no clear D. The CDR3 is made up of 14 amino acids. From germline, CDR1 is SGHTA and CDR2 FQGNSA. V was pared by 2 bases and J by 0 bases, with 8 bases between. CDR3 bases: TGTGCCAGCAGCTTATTAGCTAGCTCCTACGAGCAGTACTTC. Translated, it gives CASSLLASSYEQYF.

The CDR3 sequence is CASSLVRGGNQPQHF. The CDR3, as DNA: TGTGCCAGCAGTTTAGTCAGGGGAGGCAATCAGCCCCAGCATTTT. The V gene is TRBV28, the J gene TRBJ1-5; a weak D match, TRBD1 (6 bases). Trimming stripped 2 bases from V and 2 bases from J, with 10 bases between. The length of the CDR3 is 15 residues. Per the germline V gene, CDR1 is MDHEN and CDR2 is SYDVKM.

The chain uses TRBV3-1 (or the pseudogene TRBV3-2) and TRBJ1-6; 7 bases are shared with TRBD1. With 2 bases clipped from V and 2 bases from J, the junction kept 6 bases outside the gene matches. The CDR3 totals 17 residues. Germline CDR1 is LGHDT and CDR2 is YNNKEL (reference sequence). The CDR3 DNA reads TGTGCCAGCAGCCAAAGGGGGCAGGTCACCTATAATTCACCCCTCCACTTT. The encoded protein is CASSQRGQVTYNSPLHF.

The chain recombines TRBV6-1 with TRBJ2-5; either TRBD1 or TRBD2 may supply D (5 bases each). The CDR3 is 14 residues long. Germline V gene lookup returns CDR1 MNHNS and CDR2 SASEGT. The germline V and J ends were trimmed by 3 bases and 4 bases, with 12 bases remaining between them. Here the CDR3 reads CASSELGVGETQYF. The DNA for the CDR3 is TGTGCCAGCAGTGAGTTGGGGGTCGGAGAGACCCAGTACTTC.

CDR3 sequence: CASSPTDGNNQPQHF. CDR3 nucleotides: TGCGCCAGCAGCCCGACGGACGGGAACAATCAGCCCCAGCATTTT. This chain connects TRBV5-1 to TRBJ1-5; the D is unclear. The length of the CDR3 is 15 residues. Trimming left V 4 bases short and J 3 bases short, with 14 bases between. Germline values: CDR1 SGHRS, CDR2 YFSETQ.

The chain combines TRBV2 with TRBJ2-3; 10 bases line up with TRBD2. The CDR3 totals 15 residues. The ends lost 4 bases at V and 4 bases at J; junction bases unmatched: 5. Germline-derived CDR1 and CDR2 are SNHLY and FYNNEI. CDR3 sequence (DNA): TGTGCCAGCAGTGTCGTAGCGGGGGGATCAGATACGCAGTATTTT. Translating it yields CASSVVAGGSDTQYF.

The chain uses TRBV10-1 and TRBJ2-3; the D is unclear. The CDR3 has 13 residues. The V and J ends lost 5 bases and 8 bases respectively, with 14 bases between them. Germline V lookup: CDR1 WNHNN, CDR2 SYGVQD (reference sequence). CDR3 in DNA: TGCGCCAGCAGTCAGATAGAGTGGGGTACGCAGTATTTT. It specifies CASSQIEWGTQYF.

V gene TRBV27 combines with J gene TRBJ1-5; D is uncertain. Germline values: CDR1 MNHEY, CDR2 SMNVEV (reference sequence). V gave up 6 bases and J gave up 1 base, with 10 bases separating them. The CDR3 runs to 14 residues. CDR3 DNA sequence: TGTGCCAGCAGGATGACGGGGAGCAATCAGCCCCAGCATTTT. Encoded protein: CASRMTGSNQPQHF.

This rearrangement joins TRBV27 to TRBJ1-5; 7 bases align to TRBD1. CDR3 length: 15 residues. Germline V lookup: CDR1 MNHEY, CDR2 SMNVEV (reference sequence). The J segment lost 2 bases and the V segment lost 5 bases, leaving 6 bases of the junction unmatched. CDR3 coding DNA: TGTGCCAGCAGTACCAGACAGGGCGGCAATCAGCCCCAGCATTTT. Its translation: CASSTRQGGNQPQHF.

The rearrangement uses TRBV7-9 and TRBJ1-2; D is unresolved. The CDR3 loop spans 14 amino acids. The V and J ends lost 1 base and 3 bases respectively, with 9 bases between them. CDR1 is SEHNR, CDR2 FQNEAQ, per germline (reference sequence). The CDR3 protein is CASSLGSDYYGYTF. The CDR3 nucleotides are TGTGCCAGCAGCTTAGGATCAGACTACTATGGCTACACCTTC.

The V and J genes are TRBV7-8 and TRBJ1-1, with D possibly being TRBD1 (5 bases). The CDR3 is 13 amino acids. The V gene's germline CDR1 is SGHVS and CDR2 FQNEAQ. The V gene lost 1 base and the J gene lost 9 bases, with 12 bases spanning the gap. The CDR3 is CASSLEWDSQAFF. CDR3 DNA sequence: TGTGCCAGCAGCTTAGAATGGGACTCACAAGCTTTCTTT.

This clone was seen only a few times. The chain links TRBV12-3 or TRBV12-4 to TRBJ1-3; D remains unclear. V was cut by 5 bases and J by 8 bases, with 10 bases left in between. The CDR3 is made up of 12 amino acids. This CDR3 reads CASSPNGDTIYF. The CDR3 DNA reads as TGTGCCAGCAGTCCCAATGGGGACACCATATATTTT.

The rearrangement joins TRBV2 to TRBJ1-1; D gene unclear. The CDR3 consists of 11 residues. The ends were cut back, 3 bases at V and 9 bases at J, with 8 bases in the middle. From germline, CDR1 is SNHLY and CDR2 FYNNEI. The CDR3 DNA reads as TGTGCCAGCAGTGAGTCGGTTAAAGCTTTCTTT. Its protein is CASSESVKAFF.